These T cell receptor beta chains were read from a single sample in a study of read filtering for tumor transcriptome and immune sequencing. MiXCR, run by TCRdb on the reads, gives a single entry per CDR3 protein. The table lists tens of thousands of distinct CDR3 sequences, about 22% of them singletons. The specimen sequenced was a population of CD138-negative cells sorted from bone marrow. These receptors were collected from a donor aged 40 or older with multiple myeloma. CDR3s include the opening cysteine and the closing phenylalanine or tryptophan. Fields, in order: J gene, D gene, V gene, clone size, CDR3 DNA, CDR3 protein. The D gene is left open where the match is weak. Expanded clones get a size class; other rows say once, few or many, or leave the size out.

>TRBJ2-1|NA|TRBV2|few
TGTGCCAGCAGTGACGGTGGGGGATCCTACAATGAGCAGTTCTTC
CASSDGGGSYNEQFF
>TRBJ2-5|TRBD2|TRBV13|few
TGTGCCAGCAGCTCGCGGGGGTCAGGAGAGACCCAGTACTTC
CASSSRGSGETQYF
>TRBJ2-3|NA|TRBV5-1|few
TGCGCCAGCTGCCACCCTTCGGTTCGCACAGATACGCAGTATTTT
CASCHPSVRTDTQYF
>TRBJ1-5|NA|TRBV20-1|NA
TGCAGTGCTAGTTCCGGGGGGGTGAGGCAGCCCCAGCATTTT
CSASSGGVRQPQHF
>TRBJ1-1|NA|TRBV20-1|many
TGCAGTGCTAGAGAATCACCAGCCATGAACACTGAAGCTTTCTTT
CSARESPAMNTEAFF
>TRBJ1-5|NA|TRBV18|many
TGTGCCAGCTCAAAGGGGAGCAATCAGCCCCAGCATTTT
CASSKGSNQPQHF
>TRBJ1-1|NA|TRBV6-6|many
TGTGCCAGCAGTGGAACGGGGGGCAGCACTGAAGCTTTCTTT
CASSGTGGSTEAFF
>TRBJ2-2|NA|TRBV10-3|NA
TGTGCCACCAGGGGTACGGGGAACACCGGGGAGCTGTTTTTT
CATRGTGNTGELFF
>TRBJ2-2|NA|TRBV5-6|NA
TGTGCCAGCAGCTTGCGTGGAGGGCCGCTACGAGGCACCGGGGAGCTGTTTTTT
CASSLRGGPLRGTGELFF
>TRBJ2-1|NA|TRBV5-1|many
TGCGCCAGCAGCTTGGCGCCCTTGTCAGAGCAGTTCTTC
CASSLAPLSEQFF
>TRBJ2-1|NA|TRBV5-6|many
TGTGCCAGCAGTCTTGGGGGGGCGGTCTACAATGAGCAGTTCTTC
CASSLGGAVYNEQFF
>TRBJ2-6|NA|TRBV2|many
TGTGCCAGCAGTGAAGCGGGGAATTTCGCTGGGGCCAACGTCCTGACTTTC
CASSEAGNFAGANVLTF
>TRBJ2-3|TRBD1|TRBV5-1|few
TGCGCCAGCAGCTTGGCCTGGCAGGGGGCCACAGATACGCAGTATTTT
CASSLAWQGATDTQYF
>TRBJ1-1|NA|TRBV7-9|many
TGTGCCAGCAGCCAAGTTTTTGGGGTAGGAACTGAAGCTTTCTTT
CASSQVFGVGTEAFF
>TRBJ1-4|NA|TRBV5-1|NA
TGCGCCGGCAGCTTGGATAGGAATGAAAAACTGTTTTTT
CAGSLDRNEKLFF
>TRBJ2-5|TRBD1|TRBV6-6|many
TGTGCCAGCAGCCCCGGGACAGGCCAAGAGACCCAGTACTTC
CASSPGTGQETQYF
>TRBJ2-2|NA|TRBV5-1|many
TGCGCCAGCAGCTTGGGAAACTACGGCACCGGGGAGCTGTTTTTT
CASSLGNYGTGELFF
>TRBJ1-3|NA|TRBV6-8|NA
TGTGCCAGCAGTGCTCAGACAAGGATTTATAACACCATATATTTT
CASSAQTRIYNTIYF
>TRBJ2-3|TRBD2|TRBV5-1|few
TGCGCCAGCAGCGCGGGACTAGCGAAAGCAGATACGCAGTATTTT
CASSAGLAKADTQYF
>TRBJ1-1|NA|TRBV5-1|many
TGCGCCAGCAGCTATATGAGGGAGACTGAAGCTTTCTTT
CASSYMRETEAFF
>TRBJ2-7|TRBD1|TRBV6-1|many
TGTGCCATCACAGGGGACGAGCAGTACTTC
CAITGDEQYF
>TRBJ1-5|NA|TRBV20-1|many
TGCAGTGCTAGAGATGGGGGATCCCAGCCCCAGCATTTT
CSARDGGSQPQHF
>TRBJ1-2|NA|TRBV28|NA
TGTGCCAGCAGCCTGGGGAGGGTGAGCTATGGCTACACCTTC
CASSLGRVSYGYTF
>TRBJ1-1|NA|TRBV20-1|few
TGCAGTGCTAAACGCCCCGGGTGGAACACTGAAGCTTTCTTT
CSAKRPGWNTEAFF
>TRBJ1-1|NA|TRBV10-3|few
TGTGCCATCAGTGAGCCGGACTGCAAATCTGAAGCTTTCTTT
CAISEPDCKSEAFF
>TRBJ2-7|NA|TRBV28|many
TGTGCCAGCAGGGCCGAGACCGAGCAGTACTTC
CASRAETEQYF
>TRBJ1-2|NA|TRBV27|NA
TGTGCCGCCTGCTGTCTTTTAAAGGGGGATAACTATGGCTACACCTTC
CAACCLLKGDNYGYTF
>TRBJ1-1|TRBD1|TRBV4-1|NA
TGCGCCAGCAGCCCGACAGGGGGCATCGCTGAAGCTTTCTTT
CASSPTGGIAEAFF
>TRBJ2-1|NA|TRBV7-9|many
TGTGCCAGCAGCTACAGTCATCGAGATGCTGAGCAGTTCTTC
CASSYSHRDAEQFF
>TRBJ2-7|NA|TRBV4-2|NA
TGTGCCAGCAGCCAACTTGACGAGCAGTACTTC
CASSQLDEQYF
>TRBJ2-2|NA|TRBV7-3|NA
TGTGCCACCTCAAAGGGGGGGGTGAACACCGGGGAGCTGTTTTTT
CATSKGGVNTGELFF
>TRBJ1-1|TRBD1|TRBV12-3/TRBV12-4|many
TGTGCCAGCAGTTTTCACAGGGGCATGAACACTGAAGCTTTCTTT
CASSFHRGMNTEAFF
>TRBJ2-7|NA|TRBV29-1|many
TGCAGCGTTGAGGACAGTTCCTACGAGCAGTACTTC
CSVEDSSYEQYF
>TRBJ2-1|TRBD1|TRBV4-1|NA
TGCGCCAGCAGCCCTACCAGGACAGGGGGTTACAATGAGCGGTTCTTC
CASSPTRTGGYNERFF
>TRBJ1-4|NA|TRBV7-9|few
TGTGCCAGCCAGGACGGCACTAATGATAAACTGTTTTTT
CASQDGTNDKLFF
>TRBJ1-5|TRBD1|TRBV28|many
TGTGCCAGCAGATCTACAGGGGGTGGTCAGCCCCAGCATTTT
CASRSTGGGQPQHF
>TRBJ2-5|TRBD1|TRBV5-1|many
TGCGCCAGCAGCTACAGGGGAGAGACCCAGTACTTC
CASSYRGETQYF
>TRBJ2-1|NA|TRBV5-1|NA
TGCGCCAGCAGCTTCCTCTGCGGGGCCAATGAGCAGTTCTTC
CASSFLCGANEQFF